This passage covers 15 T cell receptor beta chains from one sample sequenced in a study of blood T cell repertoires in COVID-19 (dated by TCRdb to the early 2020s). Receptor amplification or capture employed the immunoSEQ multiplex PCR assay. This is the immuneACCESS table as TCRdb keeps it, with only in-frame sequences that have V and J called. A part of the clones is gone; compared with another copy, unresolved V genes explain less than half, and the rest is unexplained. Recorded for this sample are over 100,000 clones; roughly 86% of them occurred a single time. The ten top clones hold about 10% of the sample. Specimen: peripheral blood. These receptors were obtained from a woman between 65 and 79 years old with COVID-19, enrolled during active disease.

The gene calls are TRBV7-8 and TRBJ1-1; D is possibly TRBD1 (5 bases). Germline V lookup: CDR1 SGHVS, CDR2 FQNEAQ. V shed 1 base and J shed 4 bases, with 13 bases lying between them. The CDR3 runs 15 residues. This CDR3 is CASSLGGGYFTEAFF. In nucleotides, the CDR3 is TGTGCCAGCAGCTTAGGTGGGGGGTATTTCACTGAAGCTTTCTTT.

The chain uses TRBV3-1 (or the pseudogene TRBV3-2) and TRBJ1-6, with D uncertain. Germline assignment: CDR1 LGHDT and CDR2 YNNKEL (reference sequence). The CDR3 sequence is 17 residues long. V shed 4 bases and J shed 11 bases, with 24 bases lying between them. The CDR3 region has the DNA TGTGCCAGCAGCCTGTTGGCGGAAGGAGCCTCGAGGACACCCCTCCACTTT. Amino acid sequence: CASSLLAEGASRTPLHF.

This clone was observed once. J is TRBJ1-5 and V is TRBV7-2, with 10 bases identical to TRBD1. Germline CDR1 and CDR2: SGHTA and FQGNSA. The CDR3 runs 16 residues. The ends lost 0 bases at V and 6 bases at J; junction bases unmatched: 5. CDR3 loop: CASSLAPTGGGQPQHF. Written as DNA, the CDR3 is TGTGCCAGCAGCTTAGCCCCGACAGGGGGCGGTCAGCCCCAGCATTTT.

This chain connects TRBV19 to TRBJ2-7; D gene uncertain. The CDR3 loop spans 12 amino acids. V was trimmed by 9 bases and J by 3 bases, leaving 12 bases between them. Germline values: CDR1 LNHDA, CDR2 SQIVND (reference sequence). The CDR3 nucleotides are TGTGCCAGCTCTGCTACGAACTACGAGCAGTACTTC. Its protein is CASSATNYEQYF.

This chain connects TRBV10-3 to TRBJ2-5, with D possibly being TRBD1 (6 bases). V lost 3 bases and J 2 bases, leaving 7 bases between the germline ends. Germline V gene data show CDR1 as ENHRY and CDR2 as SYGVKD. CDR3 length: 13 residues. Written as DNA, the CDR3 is TGTGCCATCAGTGATGGACAGCAAGAGACCCAGTACTTC. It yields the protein CAISDGQQETQYF.

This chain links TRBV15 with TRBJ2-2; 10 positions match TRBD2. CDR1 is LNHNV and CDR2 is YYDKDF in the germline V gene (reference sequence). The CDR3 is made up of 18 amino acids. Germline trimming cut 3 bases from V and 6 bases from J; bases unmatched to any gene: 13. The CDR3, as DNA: TGTGCCACCAGCAGGAGGGGTAGCGGGGGGCGGACTGCCGGGGAGCTGTTTTTT. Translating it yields CATSRRGSGGRTAGELFF.

The CDR3 DNA reads TGTGCCATCAGCCAGACTAGCGGGGGGGAGATGAGGAATGAGCAGTTCTTC. This codes for CAISQTSGGEMRNEQFF. The chain couples TRBV10-3 to TRBJ2-1; TRBD2 matches at 14 bases. In germline, CDR1 is ENHRY, CDR2 SYGVKD. CDR3 length: 17 amino acids. J lost 7 bases, V lost 6 bases, and 11 bases had no gene match.

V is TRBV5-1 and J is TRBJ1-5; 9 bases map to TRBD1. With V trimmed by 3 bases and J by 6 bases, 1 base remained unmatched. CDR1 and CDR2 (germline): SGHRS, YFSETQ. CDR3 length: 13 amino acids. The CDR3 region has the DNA TGCGCCAGCAGCTCGACAGGGGGTCAGCCCCAGCATTTT. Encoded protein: CASSSTGGQPQHF.

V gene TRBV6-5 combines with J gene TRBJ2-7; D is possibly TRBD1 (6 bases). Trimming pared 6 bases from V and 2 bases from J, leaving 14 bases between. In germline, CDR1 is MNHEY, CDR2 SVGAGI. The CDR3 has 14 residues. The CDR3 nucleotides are TGTGCCAGCAGATCCGACAGGTACCCCTACGAGCAGTACTTC. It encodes CASRSDRYPYEQYF.

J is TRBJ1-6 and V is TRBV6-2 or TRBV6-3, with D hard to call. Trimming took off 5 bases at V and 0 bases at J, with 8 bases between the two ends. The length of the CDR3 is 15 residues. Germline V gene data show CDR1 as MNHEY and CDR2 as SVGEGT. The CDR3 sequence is CASSRWSSYNSPLHF. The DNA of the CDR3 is TGTGCCAGCAGTCGCTGGAGCTCCTATAATTCACCCCTCCACTTT.

This CDR3 is CASSLAGGNDEQFF. DNA of the CDR3: TGTGCCAGCAGCTTAGCAGGAGGGAACGATGAGCAGTTCTTC. The chain employs TRBV7-7 and TRBJ2-1; a weak D match, TRBD2 (6 bases). This CDR3 region has 14 residues. Germline loops: CDR1 SSHAT, CDR2 FNYEAQ (reference sequence). Trimming took off 0 bases at V and 8 bases at J, with 11 bases between the two ends.

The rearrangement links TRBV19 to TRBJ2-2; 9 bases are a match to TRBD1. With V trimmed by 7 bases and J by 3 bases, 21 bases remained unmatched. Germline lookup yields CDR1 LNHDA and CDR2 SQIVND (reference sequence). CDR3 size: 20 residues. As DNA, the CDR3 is TGTGCCAGTAAACACACTGCTGGGACAGGGTTTATTATGGACACCGGGGAGCTGTTTTTT. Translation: CASKHTAGTGFIMDTGELFF.

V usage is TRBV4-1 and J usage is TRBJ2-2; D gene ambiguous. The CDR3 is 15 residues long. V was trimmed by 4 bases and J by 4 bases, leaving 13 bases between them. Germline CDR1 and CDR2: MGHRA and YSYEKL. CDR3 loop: CASSPIILSTGELFF. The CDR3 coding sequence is TGCGCCAGCAGCCCCATTATTTTGAGCACCGGGGAGCTGTTTTTT.

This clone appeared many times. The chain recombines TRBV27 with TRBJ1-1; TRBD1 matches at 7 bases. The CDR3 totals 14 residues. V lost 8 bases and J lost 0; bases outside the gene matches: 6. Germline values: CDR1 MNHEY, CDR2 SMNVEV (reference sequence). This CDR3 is CASLQTGMNTEAFF. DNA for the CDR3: TGTGCCAGCCTACAGACAGGGATGAACACTGAAGCTTTCTTT.

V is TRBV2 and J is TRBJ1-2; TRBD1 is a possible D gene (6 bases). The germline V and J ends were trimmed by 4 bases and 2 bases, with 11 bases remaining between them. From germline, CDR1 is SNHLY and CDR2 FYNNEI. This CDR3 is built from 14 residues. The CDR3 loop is CASSGVQGNYGYTF. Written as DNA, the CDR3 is TGTGCCAGCAGTGGGGTACAGGGAAACTATGGCTACACCTTC. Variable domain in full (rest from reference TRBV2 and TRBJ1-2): EPEVTQTPSHQVTQMGQEVILRCVPISNHLYFYWYRQILGQKVEFLVSFYNNEISEKSEIFDDQFSVERPDGSNFTLKIRSTKLEDSAMYFCASSGVQGNYGYTFGSGTRLTVV.